This entry lists 8 T cell receptor beta chains sequenced from one sample in a study of T-cell reconstitution after alpha-beta-depleted transplantation in children. The TCRbeta library was prepared with unique molecular identifiers. TCRdb called the PCR reads again in MiXCR, with one record for every CDR3 protein. This table holds fewer than 750,000 distinct CDR3 sequences, 25% to 30% found once. Sequences were derived from PBMCs, sampled before TCRalphabeta/CD19-depleted stem cell transplant. These receptor sequences come from a boy younger than two with Wiskott-Aldrich syndrome, due to receive a stem cell transplant.

This clonotype was counted a few times. The chain links TRBV29-1 to TRBJ2-5; 8 bases map to TRBD2. Germline CDR1 is SQVTM and CDR2 is ANQGSEA. This CDR3 is 13 amino acids long. V lost 3 bases and J lost 5; bases outside the gene matches: 5. In DNA form, the CDR3 reads TGCAGCGTTGACCGGGGGGGGTGGGAGACCCAGTACTTC. The encoded protein is CSVDRGGWETQYF.

The chain couples TRBV4-2 to TRBJ2-7; the match to TRBD1 covers 7 bases. The CDR3 consists of 15 residues. V gave up 8 bases and J gave up 0 bases; unmatched junction bases: 10. The germline V gene has CDR1 LGHNA and CDR2 YNFKEQ. CDR3 nucleotide sequence: TGTGCCAGCGGAAAAACAGGGGATCCCTCCTACGAGCAGTACTTC. Amino acids: CASGKTGDPSYEQYF.

V gene TRBV20-1 combines with J gene TRBJ2-7, with D perhaps TRBD1 (5 bases). The germline V and J ends were trimmed by 1 base and 2 bases, with 6 bases remaining between them. Germline V gene lookup returns CDR1 DFQATT and CDR2 SNEGSKA (reference sequence). This CDR3 has 12 amino acids. In DNA, the CDR3 is TGCAGTGCTAGAGGACAGCCCTACGAGCAGTACTTC. It codes for CSARGQPYEQYF.

In its sample, this clonotype was seen many times. V usage is TRBV4-1 and J usage is TRBJ2-1; 12 nucleotides agree with TRBD2. Trimming took 4 bases from V and 7 from J; bases not matched to a gene: 14. CDR3 size: 18 residues. Germline CDR1 and CDR2: MGHRA and YSYEKL. In DNA form, the CDR3 reads TGCGCCAGCAGCCTACTTATCCTAGCGGGAGGGCCTTGGAATGAGCAGTTCTTC. Translating gives CASSLLILAGGPWNEQFF.

This clonotype was picked up a small number of times. This chain connects TRBV5-6 to TRBJ2-3; 9 bases line up with TRBD2. The V segment lost 6 bases and the J segment 2 bases; nucleotides outside the gene matches: 10. CDR1 is SGHDT, CDR2 YYEEEE, per germline. The CDR3 totals 16 residues. CDR3 in amino acids: CASTSGRTRITDTQYF. DNA for the CDR3: TGTGCCAGCACCAGCGGGAGGACACGAATCACAGATACGCAGTATTTT.

This clonotype was observed a single time. The chain recombines TRBV5-1 with TRBJ2-3; 11 bases are a match to TRBD2. The germline CDR1 and CDR2 sequences are SGHRS and YFSETQ. Trimming cost V 4 bases and J 6 bases; bases outside gene matches: 16. The CDR3 is 18 residues long. The chain's CDR3 is CASSPGRGLAGGADTQYF. The CDR3 DNA reads as TGCGCCAGCAGCCCGGGGAGAGGACTAGCGGGCGGGGCGGATACGCAGTATTTT.

This clonotype was counted between two and nine times. This sequence joins TRBV5-1 and TRBJ2-5; weak D call: TRBD1 (6 bases). CDR3 length: 12 amino acids. Trimming cost V 4 bases and J 5 bases, with 9 bases left between them. Germline CDR1 and CDR2: SGHRS and YFSETQ. The CDR3 protein is CASSGGLETQYF. CDR3 coding DNA: TGCGCCAGCAGCGGGGGCTTGGAGACCCAGTACTTC.

This clonotype was recorded a few times. The chain recombines TRBV3-1 with TRBJ1-3; TRBD1 might be the D (5 bases). V was trimmed by 4 bases and J by 0 bases, leaving 10 bases between them. Germline lookup yields CDR1 LGHDT and CDR2 YNNKEL (reference sequence). The CDR3 consists of 15 residues. CDR3 in amino acids: CASSLGTRSGNTIYF. The CDR3 bases are TGTGCCAGCAGCCTCGGGACTCGCTCTGGAAACACCATATATTTT.